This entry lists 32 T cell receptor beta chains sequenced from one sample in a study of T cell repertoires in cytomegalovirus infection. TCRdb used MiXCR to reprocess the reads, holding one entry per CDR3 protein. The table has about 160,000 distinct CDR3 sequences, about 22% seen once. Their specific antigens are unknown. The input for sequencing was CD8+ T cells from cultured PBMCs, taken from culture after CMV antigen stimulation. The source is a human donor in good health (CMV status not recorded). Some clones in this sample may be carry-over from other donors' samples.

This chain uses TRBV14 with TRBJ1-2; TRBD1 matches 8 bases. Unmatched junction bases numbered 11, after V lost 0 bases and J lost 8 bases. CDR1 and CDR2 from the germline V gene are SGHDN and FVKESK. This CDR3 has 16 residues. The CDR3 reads CASSQDRRTGNKGYTF. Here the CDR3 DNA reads TGTGCCAGCAGCCAAGATCGCAGGACAGGGAACAAGGGCTACACCTTC. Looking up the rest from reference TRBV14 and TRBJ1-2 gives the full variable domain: EAGVTQFPSHSVIEKGQTVTLRCDPISGHDNLYWYRRVMGKEIKFLLHFVKESKQDESGMPNNRFLAERTGGTYSTLKVQPAELEDSGVYFCASSQDRRTGNKGYTFGSGTRLTVV.

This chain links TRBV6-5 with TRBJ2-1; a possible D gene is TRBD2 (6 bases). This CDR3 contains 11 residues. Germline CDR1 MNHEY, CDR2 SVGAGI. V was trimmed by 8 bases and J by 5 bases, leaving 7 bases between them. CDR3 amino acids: CASGLHNEQFF. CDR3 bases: TGTGCCAGCGGACTACACAATGAGCAGTTCTTC.

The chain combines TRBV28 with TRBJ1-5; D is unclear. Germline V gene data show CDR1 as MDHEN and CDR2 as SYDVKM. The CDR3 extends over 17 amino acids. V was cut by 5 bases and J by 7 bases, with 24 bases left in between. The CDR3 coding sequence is TGTGCCAGCAGTCCGATTAGGTGGGGTGAAGGAGACCAGCCCCAGCATTTT. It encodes CASSPIRWGEGDQPQHF.

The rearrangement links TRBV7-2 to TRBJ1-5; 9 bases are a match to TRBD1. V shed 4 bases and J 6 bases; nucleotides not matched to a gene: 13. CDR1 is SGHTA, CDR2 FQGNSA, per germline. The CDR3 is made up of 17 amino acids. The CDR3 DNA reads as TGTGCCAGCAGCTCGACACAGGGGGCCGCGAGAGGTCAGCCCCAGCATTTT. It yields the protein CASSSTQGAARGQPQHF. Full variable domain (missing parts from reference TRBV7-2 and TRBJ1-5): GAGVSQSPSNKVTEKGKDVELRCDPISGHTALYWYRQSLGQGLEFLIYFQGNSAPDKSGLPSDRFSAERTGGSVSTLTIQRTQQEDSAVYLCASSSTQGAARGQPQHFGDGTRLSIL.

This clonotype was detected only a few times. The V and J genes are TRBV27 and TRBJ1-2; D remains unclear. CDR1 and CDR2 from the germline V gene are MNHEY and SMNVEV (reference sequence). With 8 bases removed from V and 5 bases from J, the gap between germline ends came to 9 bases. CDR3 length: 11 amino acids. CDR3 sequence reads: CASGEEYGYTF. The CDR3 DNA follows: TGTGCCAGCGGGGAGGAATATGGCTACACCTTC.

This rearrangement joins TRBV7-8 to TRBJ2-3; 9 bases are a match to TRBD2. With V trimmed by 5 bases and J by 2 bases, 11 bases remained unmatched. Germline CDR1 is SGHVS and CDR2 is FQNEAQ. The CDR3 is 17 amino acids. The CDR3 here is CASSPLTSGELTDTQYF. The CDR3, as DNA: TGTGCCAGCAGCCCCCTGACTAGCGGAGAACTCACAGATACGCAGTATTTT.

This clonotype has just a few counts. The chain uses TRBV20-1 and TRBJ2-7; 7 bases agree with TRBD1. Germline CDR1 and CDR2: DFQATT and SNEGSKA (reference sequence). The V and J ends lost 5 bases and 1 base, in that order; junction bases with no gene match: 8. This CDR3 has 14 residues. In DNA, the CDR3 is TGCAGTGCTGGGCTGGGACAGAAGTCCTACGAGCAGTACTTC. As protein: CSAGLGQKSYEQYF.

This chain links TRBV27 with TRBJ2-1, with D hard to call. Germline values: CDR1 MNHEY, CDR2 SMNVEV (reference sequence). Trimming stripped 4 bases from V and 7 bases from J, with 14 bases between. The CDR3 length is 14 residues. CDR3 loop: CASSSQSQRNEQFF. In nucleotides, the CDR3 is TGTGCCAGCAGTTCACAAAGTCAGAGGAATGAGCAGTTCTTC.

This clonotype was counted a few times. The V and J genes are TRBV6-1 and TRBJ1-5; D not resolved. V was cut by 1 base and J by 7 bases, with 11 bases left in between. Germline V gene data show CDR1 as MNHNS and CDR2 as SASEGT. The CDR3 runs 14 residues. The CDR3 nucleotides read TGTGCCAGCAGTGAAGAGGAACGGAGGCAGCCCCAGCATTTT. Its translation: CASSEEERRQPQHF.

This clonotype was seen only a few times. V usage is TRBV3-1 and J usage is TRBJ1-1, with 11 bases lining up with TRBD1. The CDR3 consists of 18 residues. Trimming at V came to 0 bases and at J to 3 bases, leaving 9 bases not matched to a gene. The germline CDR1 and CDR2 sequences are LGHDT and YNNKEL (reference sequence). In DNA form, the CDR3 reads TGTGCCAGCAGCCAAGATCTCCGGGACAGGGGGAAGGACACTGAAGCTTTCTTT. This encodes CASSQDLRDRGKDTEAFF.

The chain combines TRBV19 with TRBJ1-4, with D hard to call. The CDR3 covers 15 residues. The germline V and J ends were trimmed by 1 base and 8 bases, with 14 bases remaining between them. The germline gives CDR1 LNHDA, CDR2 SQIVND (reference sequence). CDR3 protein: CASSIAGRTAEKLFF. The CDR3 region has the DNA TGTGCCAGTAGTATAGCGGGCAGAACCGCGGAAAAACTGTTTTTT.

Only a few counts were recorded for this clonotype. CDR3 in amino acids: CASSSGDSNYGYTF. As DNA, the CDR3 is TGTGCCAGCAGTTCCGGGGACAGCAACTATGGCTACACCTTC. The chain uses TRBV7-9 and TRBJ1-2; TRBD1 agrees at 7 bases. Trimming took 6 bases from V and 2 from J; bases not matched to a gene: 6. CDR1 is SEHNR, CDR2 FQNEAQ, per germline (reference sequence). This CDR3 spans 14 amino acids.

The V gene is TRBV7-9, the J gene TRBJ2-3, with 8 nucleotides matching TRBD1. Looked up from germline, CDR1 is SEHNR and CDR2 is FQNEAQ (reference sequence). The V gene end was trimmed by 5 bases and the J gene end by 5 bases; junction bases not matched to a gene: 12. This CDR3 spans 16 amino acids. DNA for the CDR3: TGTGCCAGCAGCGACGACCTCAGGGGGCGGGTAGATACGCAGTATTTT. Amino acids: CASSDDLRGRVDTQYF.

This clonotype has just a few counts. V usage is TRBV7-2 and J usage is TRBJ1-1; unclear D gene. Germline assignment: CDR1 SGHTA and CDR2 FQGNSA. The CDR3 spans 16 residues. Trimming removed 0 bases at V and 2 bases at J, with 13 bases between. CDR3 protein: CASSLASGSDNTEAFF. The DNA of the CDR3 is TGTGCCAGCAGCTTAGCCTCGGGGTCGGATAACACTGAAGCTTTCTTT.

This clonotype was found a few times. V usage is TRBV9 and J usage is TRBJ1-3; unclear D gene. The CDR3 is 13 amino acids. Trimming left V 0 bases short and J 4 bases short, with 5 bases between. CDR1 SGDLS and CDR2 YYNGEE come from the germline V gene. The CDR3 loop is CASSVGEGNTIYF. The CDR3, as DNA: TGTGCCAGCAGCGTAGGCGAGGGAAACACCATATATTTT.

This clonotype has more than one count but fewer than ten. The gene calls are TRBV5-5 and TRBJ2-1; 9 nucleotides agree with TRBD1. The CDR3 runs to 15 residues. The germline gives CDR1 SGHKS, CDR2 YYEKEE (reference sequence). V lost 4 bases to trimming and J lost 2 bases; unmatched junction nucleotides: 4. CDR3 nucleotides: TGTGCCAGCAGCACCGGACAGGGGACCTACAATGAGCAGTTCTTC. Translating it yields CASSTGQGTYNEQFF.

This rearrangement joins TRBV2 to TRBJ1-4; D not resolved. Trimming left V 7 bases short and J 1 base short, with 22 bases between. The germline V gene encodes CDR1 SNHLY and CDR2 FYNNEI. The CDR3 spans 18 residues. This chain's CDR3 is CASIGTGLSAGTNEKLFF. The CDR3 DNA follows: TGTGCCAGCATCGGAACGGGCCTTTCGGCTGGAACTAATGAAAAACTGTTTTTT. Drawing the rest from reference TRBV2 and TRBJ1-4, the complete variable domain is EPEVTQTPSHQVTQMGQEVILRCVPISNHLYFYWYRQILGQKVEFLVSFYNNEISEKSEIFDDQFSVERPDGSNFTLKIRSTKLEDSAMYFCASIGTGLSAGTNEKLFFGSGTQLSVL.

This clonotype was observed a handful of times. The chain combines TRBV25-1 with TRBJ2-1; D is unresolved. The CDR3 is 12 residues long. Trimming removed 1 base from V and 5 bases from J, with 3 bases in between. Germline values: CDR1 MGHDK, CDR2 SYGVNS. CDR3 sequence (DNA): TGTGCCAGCAGTGAATCTCACAATGAGCAGTTCTTC. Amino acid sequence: CASSESHNEQFF.

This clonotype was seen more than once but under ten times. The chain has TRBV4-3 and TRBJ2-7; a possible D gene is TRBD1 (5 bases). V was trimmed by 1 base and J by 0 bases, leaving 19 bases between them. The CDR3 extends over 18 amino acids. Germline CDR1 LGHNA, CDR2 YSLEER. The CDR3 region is CASSQVIGVGEASYEQYF. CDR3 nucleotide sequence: TGCGCCAGCAGCCAAGTTATAGGGGTAGGCGAGGCCTCCTACGAGCAGTACTTC.

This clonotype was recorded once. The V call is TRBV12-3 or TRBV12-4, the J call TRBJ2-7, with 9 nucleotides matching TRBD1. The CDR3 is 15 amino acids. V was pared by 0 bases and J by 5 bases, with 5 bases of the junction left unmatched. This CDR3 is CASSLALTGGHEQYF. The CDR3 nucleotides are TGTGCCAGCAGTTTAGCGCTAACAGGGGGCCACGAGCAGTACTTC.

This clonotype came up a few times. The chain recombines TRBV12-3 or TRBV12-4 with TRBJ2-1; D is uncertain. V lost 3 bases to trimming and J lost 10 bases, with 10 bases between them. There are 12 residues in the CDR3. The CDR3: CASSLSLPEQFF. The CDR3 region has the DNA TGTGCCAGCAGTTTGAGTCTACCCGAGCAGTTCTTC.

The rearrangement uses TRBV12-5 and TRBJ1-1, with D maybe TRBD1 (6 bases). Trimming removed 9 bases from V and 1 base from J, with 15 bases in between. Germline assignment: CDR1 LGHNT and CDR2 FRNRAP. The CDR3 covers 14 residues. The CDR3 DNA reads TGTGCTAGCTCGGGGGTCAGGGGGAACACTGAAGCTTTCTTT. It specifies CASSGVRGNTEAFF.

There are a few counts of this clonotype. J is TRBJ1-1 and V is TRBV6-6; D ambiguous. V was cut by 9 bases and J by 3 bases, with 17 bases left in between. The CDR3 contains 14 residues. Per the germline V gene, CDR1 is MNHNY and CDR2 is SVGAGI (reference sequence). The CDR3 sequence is CASTFVEMDTEAFF. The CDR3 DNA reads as TGTGCCAGTACCTTTGTTGAGATGGACACTGAAGCTTTCTTT.

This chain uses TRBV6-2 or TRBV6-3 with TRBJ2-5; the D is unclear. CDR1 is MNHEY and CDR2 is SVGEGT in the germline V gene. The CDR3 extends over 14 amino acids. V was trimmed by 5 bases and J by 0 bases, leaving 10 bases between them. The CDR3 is CASSPTTYQETQYF. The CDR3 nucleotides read TGTGCCAGCAGTCCGACCACGTACCAAGAGACCCAGTACTTC.

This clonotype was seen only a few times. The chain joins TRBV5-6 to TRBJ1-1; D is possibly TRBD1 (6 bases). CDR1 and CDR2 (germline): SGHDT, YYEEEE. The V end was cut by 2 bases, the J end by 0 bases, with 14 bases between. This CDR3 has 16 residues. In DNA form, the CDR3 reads TGTGCCAGCAGCTTCCGGGACACGGATGTGAACACTGAAGCTTTCTTT. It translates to CASSFRDTDVNTEAFF.

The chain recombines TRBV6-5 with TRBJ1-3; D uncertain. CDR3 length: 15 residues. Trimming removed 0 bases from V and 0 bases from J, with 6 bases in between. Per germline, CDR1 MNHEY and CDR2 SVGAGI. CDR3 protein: CASSYSLGSGNTIYF. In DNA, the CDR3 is TGTGCCAGCAGTTACTCTCTCGGCTCTGGAAACACCATATATTTT.

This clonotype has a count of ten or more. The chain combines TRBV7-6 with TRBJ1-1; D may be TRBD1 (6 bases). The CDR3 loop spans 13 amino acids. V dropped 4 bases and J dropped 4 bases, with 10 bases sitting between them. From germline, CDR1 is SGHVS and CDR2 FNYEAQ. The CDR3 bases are TGTGCCAGCAGCTCAGGGGAACTCACTGAAGCTTTCTTT. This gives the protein CASSSGELTEAFF.

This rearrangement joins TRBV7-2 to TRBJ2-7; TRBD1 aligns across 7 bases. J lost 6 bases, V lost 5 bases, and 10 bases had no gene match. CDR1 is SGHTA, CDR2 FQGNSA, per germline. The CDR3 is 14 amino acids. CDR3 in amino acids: CASSDTTGSSEQYF. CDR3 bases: TGTGCCAGCAGCGATACGACAGGGTCGAGCGAGCAGTACTTC. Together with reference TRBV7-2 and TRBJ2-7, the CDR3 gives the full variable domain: GAGVSQSPSNKVTEKGKDVELRCDPISGHTALYWYRQSLGQGLEFLIYFQGNSAPDKSGLPSDRFSAERTGGSVSTLTIQRTQQEDSAVYLCASSDTTGSSEQYFGPGTRLTVT.

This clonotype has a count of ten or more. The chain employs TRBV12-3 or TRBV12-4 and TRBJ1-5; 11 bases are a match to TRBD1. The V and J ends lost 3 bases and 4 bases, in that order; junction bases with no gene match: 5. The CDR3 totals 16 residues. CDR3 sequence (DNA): TGTGCCAGCAGTTTTGGGACAGGGGGGTTTAATCAGCCCCAGCATTTT. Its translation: CASSFGTGGFNQPQHF.

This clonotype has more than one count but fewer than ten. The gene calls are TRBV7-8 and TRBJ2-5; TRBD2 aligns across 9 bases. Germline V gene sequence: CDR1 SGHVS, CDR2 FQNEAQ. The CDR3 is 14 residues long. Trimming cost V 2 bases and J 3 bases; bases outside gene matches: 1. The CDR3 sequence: CASSLIAGEETQYF. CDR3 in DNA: TGTGCCAGCAGCTTAATAGCGGGGGAAGAGACCCAGTACTTC. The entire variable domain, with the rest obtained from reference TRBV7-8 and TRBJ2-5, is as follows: GAGVSQSPRYKVAKRGQDVALRCDPISGHVSLFWYQQALGQGPEFLTYFQNEAQLDKSGLPSDRFFAERPEGSVSTLKIQRTQQEDSAVYLCASSLIAGEETQYFGPGTRLLVL.

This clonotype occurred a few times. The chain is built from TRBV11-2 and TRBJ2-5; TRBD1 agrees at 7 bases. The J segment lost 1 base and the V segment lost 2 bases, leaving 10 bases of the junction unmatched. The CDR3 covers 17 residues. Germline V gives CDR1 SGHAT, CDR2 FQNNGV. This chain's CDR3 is CASSLYGVDRAQETQYF. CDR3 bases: TGTGCCAGCAGCTTATATGGTGTCGACAGGGCCCAAGAGACCCAGTACTTC.

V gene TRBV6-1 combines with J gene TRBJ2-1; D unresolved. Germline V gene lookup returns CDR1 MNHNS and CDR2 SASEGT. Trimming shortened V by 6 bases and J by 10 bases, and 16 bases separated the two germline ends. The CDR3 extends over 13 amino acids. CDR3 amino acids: CASSSVLVGEQFF. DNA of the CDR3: TGTGCCAGCAGCTCCGTACTTGTCGGGGAGCAGTTCTTC.